This T cell receptor beta chain was recovered during a study of T cells in Graves' hyperthyroidism and ophthalmopathy. At least ten counts were recorded for this clonotype. Its antigen is undetermined. Notes on the study in general: Ophthalmopathy onset followed model prediction by a median about seven months.

The hyperthyroidism patients had all been newly diagnosed, and their disease duration was under 2 months. Their ages ranged from 18 to 65 years. Any symptoms of ophthalmopathy came after the first hyperthyroidism diagnosis, from which the blood sample dates. Trimming stripped 5 bases from V and 5 bases from J, with 16 bases between. Per the germline V gene, CDR1 is MNHNS and CDR2 is SASEGT. CDR3 size: 15 residues. Amplified regions were TCR beta CDR3 sequences from RNA transcripts. A first-round RT-PCR of the TCR CDR3 used the HTBI primer set. TCRdb reprocessed the multiplex PCR reads via MiXCR and lists one record per CDR3 protein. The data hold under 200,000 distinct CDR3 sequences, with 9.4% observed a single time.

This TCR derives from a young woman with Graves' hyperthyroidism that later progressed to Graves' ophthalmopathy. This rearrangement joins TRBV6-1 to TRBJ2-1, with D possibly matching TRBD1 (5 bases). Material for sequencing was blood. CDR3 region: CASSYSQVPHNEQFF. CDR3 coding DNA: TGTGCCAGCAGTTATTCACAGGTCCCTCACAATGAGCAGTTCTTC.